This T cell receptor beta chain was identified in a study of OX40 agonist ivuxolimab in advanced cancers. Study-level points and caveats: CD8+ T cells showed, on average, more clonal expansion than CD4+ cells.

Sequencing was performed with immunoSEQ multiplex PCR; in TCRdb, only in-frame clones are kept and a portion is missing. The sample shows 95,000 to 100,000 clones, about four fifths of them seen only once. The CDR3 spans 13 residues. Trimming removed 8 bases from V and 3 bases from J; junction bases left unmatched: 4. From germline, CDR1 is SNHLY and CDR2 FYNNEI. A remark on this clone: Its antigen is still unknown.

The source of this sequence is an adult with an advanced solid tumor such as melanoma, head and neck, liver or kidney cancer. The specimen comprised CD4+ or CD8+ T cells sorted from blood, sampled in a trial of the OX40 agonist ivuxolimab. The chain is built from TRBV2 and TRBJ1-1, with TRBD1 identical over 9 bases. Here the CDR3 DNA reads TGTGCCAGCCTCCGGGACAGGGACACTGAAGCTTTCTTT. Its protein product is CASLRDRDTEAFF.